This T cell receptor (beta chain) originates from a study of control samples from healthy donors and cancer patients. Germline values: CDR1 MRHNA, CDR2 SNTAGT. This CDR3 is 15 amino acids long. Between the trimmed V and J ends, which lost 4 bases and 4 bases, there was a span of 16 bases. The protocol was immunoSEQ multiplex PCR, while the TCRdb copy is restricted to in-frame clones and leaves out a portion. The sample shows 90,000 to 150,000 clones, 70% to 90% of them seen only once. The V and J genes are TRBV6-4 and TRBJ1-2, with D hard to call. Sequenced: blood. The receptor was isolated from a man in his forties in good health. CDR3 nucleotides: TGTGCCAGCAGTGTTACCTTCGATAGGGCCTATGGCTACACCTTC. This codes for CASSVTFDRAYGYTF.